The entry that follows covers one T cell receptor (beta chain) sequence. The entry originates in a study of blood T cell repertoires in COVID-19. Authors' data handling: Cell counts per sample came from amplifying reference gene primers. Assay used: immunoSEQ multiplex PCR; TCRdb lists only in-frame clones, some missing. V, J and clone size reflect that table, while D and trimming were determined from the DNA. The data contain tens of thousands of clones, 60% to 85% of them seen just once; the ten biggest clones take up 32%. There are 17 residues in the CDR3. Trimming pared 0 bases from V and 1 base from J, leaving 16 bases between. The V gene's germline CDR1 is SGHRS and CDR2 YFSETQ.

This chain joins TRBV5-1 and TRBJ1-1, with a possible D match to TRBD1 (5 bases). The material sequenced was peripheral blood. This receptor was obtained from a human donor in a cohort sampled during active COVID-19. CDR3 DNA sequence: TGCGCCAGCAGCTTGGCCTGGAACGGTAGGGGGAACACTGAAGCTTTCTTT. Translated, it gives CASSLAWNGRGNTEAFF.